A single sample is the source of the 29 T cell receptor beta chains below, sequenced in a study of cytomegalovirus exposure and HLA in healthy donors. The primer mix had 60 Vbeta and 13 Jbeta primers. Measured with immunoSEQ multiplex PCR; TCRdb has only the in-frame clones, and not every one. This sample contains 30,000 to 35,000 clones. Material for sequencing was PBMCs. The receptors originated from a woman in her forties in good health and CMV-seropositive.

The chain carries TRBV15 and TRBJ2-5; a possible D gene is TRBD1 (7 bases). V lost 6 bases and J lost 4, with 12 bases in between. From germline, CDR1 is LNHNV and CDR2 YYDKDF (reference sequence). The CDR3 loop spans 13 amino acids. The CDR3 nucleotides are TGTGCCACCAGTAGACAGGGAGGAGAGACCCAGTACTTC. It codes for CATSRQGGETQYF.

The chain has TRBV6-5 and TRBJ1-6, with D unclear. This CDR3 contains 13 residues. The V gene lost 1 base and the J gene lost 12 bases, with 10 bases spanning the gap. CDR1 MNHEY and CDR2 SVGAGI come from the germline V gene. The DNA for the CDR3 is TGTGCCAGCAGTTACTGGCCAGGACTACCCCTCCACTTT. Residues: CASSYWPGLPLHF.

The J gene is TRBJ2-7, the V gene TRBV19; 13 bases are shared with TRBD2. Germline trimming cut 6 bases from V and 0 bases from J; bases unmatched to any gene: 5. This CDR3 is built from 16 residues. The germline V gene encodes CDR1 LNHDA and CDR2 SQIVND (reference sequence). CDR3 nucleotide sequence: TGTGCCAGTAGCCAGAGGACTAGCGGGAGCTCCTACGAGCAGTACTTC. Encoded protein: CASSQRTSGSSYEQYF. The whole variable domain, remainder taken from reference TRBV19 and TRBJ2-7, is DGGITQSPKYLFRKEGQNVTLSCEQNLNHDAMYWYRQDPGQGLRLIYYSQIVNDFQKGDIAEGYSVSREKKESFPLTVTSAQKNPTAFYLCASSQRTSGSSYEQYFGPGTRLTVT.

The CDR3 spells CASSQGGRYQETQYF. The CDR3, as DNA: TGTGCCAGCAGTCAGGGCGGGAGGTACCAAGAGACCCAGTACTTC. This chain joins TRBV28 and TRBJ2-5; 8 nucleotides align to TRBD2. V lost 5 bases and J lost 0; bases outside the gene matches: 5. This CDR3 comprises 15 residues. CDR1 MDHEN and CDR2 SYDVKM come from the germline V gene.

This chain connects TRBV4-2 to TRBJ2-1, with TRBD2 matching over 14 bases. The V gene's germline CDR1 is LGHNA and CDR2 YNFKEQ. V gave up 4 bases and J gave up 6 bases; unmatched junction bases: 17. The CDR3 contains 20 residues. The CDR3 sequence is CASSLAEVGLAGGAGNEQFF. As DNA, the CDR3 is TGTGCCAGCAGCCTCGCAGAGGTCGGACTAGCGGGAGGTGCGGGCAATGAGCAGTTCTTC.

CDR3 DNA: TGCGCCAGCAGCTTGGCCTTAGCGGGAGGGATAGATACGCAGTATTTT. This gives the protein CASSLALAGGIDTQYF. V and J are TRBV5-1 and TRBJ2-3, with 11 bases matching TRBD2. Germline V CDR1 and CDR2: SGHRS, YFSETQ. V shed 0 bases, J shed 5 bases, and the junction held 5 bases outside the gene matches. This CDR3 is 16 amino acids long.

The chain uses TRBV4-3 and TRBJ2-7, with a possible D match to TRBD2 (5 bases). Per germline, CDR1 LGHNA and CDR2 YSLEER. The CDR3 length is 14 residues. Trimming shortened V by 4 bases and J by 1 base, and 11 bases separated the two germline ends. The CDR3 region has the DNA TGCGCCAGCAGCCCGAAGGAGGATTCCTACGAGCAGTACTTC. It is translated as CASSPKEDSYEQYF.

The rearrangement links TRBV5-1 to TRBJ2-7; weak D call: TRBD1 (6 bases). The CDR3 spans 15 residues. Germline lookup yields CDR1 SGHRS and CDR2 YFSETQ. Trimming took off 1 base at V and 5 bases at J, with 16 bases between the two ends. The CDR3 sequence is CASSLMSGAVDEQYF. In nucleotides, the CDR3 is TGCGCCAGCAGCTTGATGTCAGGGGCTGTGGACGAGCAGTACTTC.

The V and J genes are TRBV6-1 and TRBJ2-1, with TRBD2 matching over 8 bases. Germline loops: CDR1 MNHNS, CDR2 SASEGT. Trimming took 6 bases from V and 3 from J; bases not matched to a gene: 7. The CDR3 extends over 15 amino acids. DNA of the CDR3: TGTGCCAGCAGATTACTAGCGGACATCTACAATGAGCAGTTCTTC. Translated, it gives CASRLLADIYNEQFF.

This chain links TRBV6-4 with TRBJ2-3, with 8 bases lining up with TRBD2. V shed 3 bases and J 5 bases; nucleotides not matched to a gene: 7. The V gene's germline CDR1 is MRHNA and CDR2 SNTAGT. The CDR3 runs 15 residues. The CDR3 is CASSEGTRGLDTQYF. As DNA, the CDR3 is TGTGCCAGCAGTGAAGGGACTAGAGGTTTAGATACGCAGTATTTT.

The chain employs TRBV19 and TRBJ1-2; 10 bases are a match to TRBD1. The CDR3 extends over 14 amino acids. Germline CDR1 is LNHDA and CDR2 is SQIVND (reference sequence). V shed 7 bases and J 5 bases; nucleotides not matched to a gene: 7. The chain's CDR3 is CASTVGTGVYGYTF. The CDR3 DNA sequence: TGTGCCAGTACCGTGGGGACAGGGGTTTATGGCTACACCTTC.

The V call is TRBV7-9, the J call TRBJ1-1, with D tentatively TRBD1 (6 bases). This CDR3 region has 14 residues. From germline, CDR1 is SEHNR and CDR2 FQNEAQ (reference sequence). The V gene lost 4 bases and the J gene lost 7 bases, with 16 bases spanning the gap. CDR3 nucleotide sequence: TGTGCCAGCAGCTCCATCGGGGGGCTAGGTGAAGCTTTCTTT. Translation: CASSSIGGLGEAFF.

This chain connects TRBV5-1 to TRBJ2-1, with D hard to call. The V end was cut by 0 bases, the J end by 7 bases, with 17 bases between. The CDR3 extends over 16 amino acids. Per germline, CDR1 SGHRS and CDR2 YFSETQ. The CDR3 here is CASSLVPLDSWNEQFF. CDR3 nucleotides: TGCGCCAGCAGCTTGGTCCCCCTTGACTCGTGGAATGAGCAGTTCTTC.

This chain joins TRBV7-2 and TRBJ2-7, with 7 bases that match TRBD2. The CDR3 has 14 residues. The V and J ends lost 1 base and 2 bases, in that order; junction bases with no gene match: 2. CDR1 is SGHTA, CDR2 FQGNSA, per germline. This chain's CDR3 is CASSLVRGAYEQYF. The CDR3 DNA is TGTGCCAGCAGCTTAGTCCGGGGGGCCTACGAGCAGTACTTC. Full variable domain (remainder filled in from reference TRBV7-2 and TRBJ2-7): GAGVSQSPSNKVTEKGKDVELRCDPISGHTALYWYRQSLGQGLEFLIYFQGNSAPDKSGLPSDRFSAERTGGSVSTLTIQRTQQEDSAVYLCASSLVRGAYEQYFGPGTRLTVT.

This chain connects TRBV30 to TRBJ2-1; 11 bases agree with TRBD1. Trimming took 7 bases from V and 10 from J; bases not matched to a gene: 9. The CDR3 has 13 residues. Per germline, CDR1 GTSNPN and CDR2 SVGIG (reference sequence). DNA for the CDR3: TGTGCCTCGACTGGACAGGGGGCGGGGGAGCAGTTCTTC. Translating it yields CASTGQGAGEQFF.

The V gene is TRBV27, the J gene TRBJ2-7; 9 bases align to TRBD1. The CDR3 consists of 15 residues. J gave up 6 bases and V 3 bases, and 9 bases lay outside the gene matches. The V gene's germline CDR1 is MNHEY and CDR2 SMNVEV (reference sequence). The CDR3, as DNA: TGTGCCAGCAGTTTTATCGGGACAGGGAGACGCGAGCAGTACTTC. This sequence encodes CASSFIGTGRREQYF.

The chain employs TRBV7-3 and TRBJ2-3, with D possibly matching TRBD2 (6 bases). Germline CDR1 reads SGHTA; CDR2 reads FQGTGA. V was clipped by 2 bases and J by 11 bases, with 14 bases between them. The CDR3 loop spans 13 amino acids. The DNA for the CDR3 is TGTGCCAGCAGCTTAGGTACACTAGCCTTGCAGTATTTT. It encodes CASSLGTLALQYF.

This chain uses TRBV28 with TRBJ1-5; the match to TRBD1 covers 11 bases. The CDR3 runs to 17 residues. CDR1 is MDHEN, CDR2 SYDVKM, per germline. Trimming removed 5 bases from V and 6 bases from J; junction bases left unmatched: 12. CDR3 DNA sequence: TGTGCCAGCAGTGGTTCCATCGGGGACAGGGGGATTCAGCCCCAGCATTTT. Protein sequence: CASSGSIGDRGIQPQHF.

The chain links TRBV5-1 to TRBJ2-3; 7 positions match TRBD1. This CDR3 has 16 residues. The V gene end was trimmed by 4 bases and the J gene end by 0 bases; junction bases not matched to a gene: 8. Germline CDR1 and CDR2: SGHRS and YFSETQ. The DNA of the CDR3 is TGCGCCAGCAGCCCAGGACAGGAGTTAAGCACAGATACGCAGTATTTT. It specifies CASSPGQELSTDTQYF. Full variable domain (outside the CDR3, taken from reference TRBV5-1 and TRBJ2-3): KAGVTQTPRYLIKTRGQQVTLSCSPISGHRSVSWYQQTPGQGLQFLFEYFSETQRNKGNFPGRFSGRQFSNSRSEMNVSTLELGDSALYLCASSPGQELSTDTQYFGPGTRLTVL.

The V and J genes are TRBV5-3 and TRBJ2-1, with 11 nucleotides matching TRBD2. Being an ORF, TRBV5-3 has a function that is uncertain. This CDR3 contains 20 residues. V lost 0 bases, J lost 7 bases, and 18 bases stayed unmatched. CDR3 in amino acids: CARSLASTSGNGRQRNEQFF. The CDR3 DNA is TGTGCCAGAAGCTTGGCCTCGACTAGCGGGAACGGAAGGCAAAGGAATGAGCAGTTCTTC.

The V and J genes are TRBV4-2 and TRBJ2-7, with a possible D match to TRBD1 (5 bases). Trimming shortened V by 4 bases and J by 4 bases, and 11 bases separated the two germline ends. CDR1 is LGHNA, CDR2 YNFKEQ, per germline. The CDR3 length is 13 residues. As DNA, the CDR3 is TGTGCCAGCAGCCGAGATGGGGCGTACGAGCAGTACTTC. It encodes CASSRDGAYEQYF.

V and J are TRBV5-1 and TRBJ2-2, with 10 bases fitting TRBD2. V shed 2 bases, J shed 5 bases, and the junction held 9 bases outside the gene matches. The CDR3 loop spans 17 amino acids. The germline gives CDR1 SGHRS, CDR2 YFSETQ. CDR3 amino acids: CASSFVIAGGNTGELFF. The CDR3 nucleotides read TGCGCCAGCAGCTTCGTTATAGCGGGAGGCAATACCGGGGAGCTGTTTTTT.

The chain joins TRBV15 to TRBJ1-1, with a possible D match to TRBD1 (5 bases). The CDR3 has 15 residues. CDR1 and CDR2 from the germline V gene are LNHNV and YYDKDF (reference sequence). V lost 5 bases, J lost 1 base, and 14 bases lay in between. CDR3 protein: CATSRKRGGNTEAFF. In DNA form, the CDR3 reads TGTGCCACCAGCCGTAAGCGGGGGGGGAACACTGAAGCTTTCTTT.

The chain has TRBV30 and TRBJ2-1; D is perhaps TRBD2 (5 bases). V was shortened by 4 bases and J by 3 bases, with 16 bases between the two germline ends. CDR3 length equals 15 residues. Per the germline V gene, CDR1 is GTSNPN and CDR2 is SVGIG (reference sequence). The CDR3 nucleotides are TGTGCCTGGATACGTGGGAGAGGAAGCTACAATGAGCAGTTCTTC. Translating gives CAWIRGRGSYNEQFF.

The J gene is TRBJ2-5, the V gene TRBV5-1; TRBD2 matches 14 bases. CDR1 is SGHRS and CDR2 is YFSETQ in the germline V gene. Trimming at V came to 4 bases and at J to 1 base, leaving 3 bases not matched to a gene. The CDR3 extends over 16 amino acids. The CDR3 is CASSLGTSGGQETQYF. CDR3 coding DNA: TGCGCCAGCAGCCTCGGGACTAGCGGGGGCCAAGAGACCCAGTACTTC. The complete variable domain, with remaining parts taken from reference TRBV5-1 and TRBJ2-5, reads KAGVTQTPRYLIKTRGQQVTLSCSPISGHRSVSWYQQTPGQGLQFLFEYFSETQRNKGNFPGRFSGRQFSNSRSEMNVSTLELGDSALYLCASSLGTSGGQETQYFGPGTRLLVL.

The V gene is TRBV30, the J gene TRBJ1-5, with unresolved D. Germline V CDR1 and CDR2: GTSNPN, SVGIG (reference sequence). This CDR3 has 13 amino acids. V dropped 2 bases and J dropped 4 bases, with 9 bases sitting between them. In DNA form, the CDR3 reads TGTGCCTGGAGTTGGACTGATAATCAGCCCCAGCATTTT. The encoded protein is CAWSWTDNQPQHF.

This chain links TRBV18 with TRBJ2-3; the D gene is possibly TRBD2 (6 bases). V dropped 1 base and J dropped 4 bases, with 6 bases sitting between them. Germline values: CDR1 KGHSH, CDR2 LQKENI. The CDR3 runs to 13 residues. CDR3 sequence: CASSPRRADTQYF. In nucleotides, the CDR3 is TGTGCCAGCTCACCACGGAGGGCAGATACGCAGTATTTT.

The gene calls are TRBV4-3 and TRBJ2-5, with TRBD2 matching 7 bases. Germline loops: CDR1 LGHNA, CDR2 YSLEER. Trimming cost V 1 base and J 5 bases; bases outside gene matches: 10. The CDR3 has 16 amino acids. CDR3 amino acids: CASSQGEGRGRETQYF. The CDR3 region has the DNA TGCGCCAGCAGCCAAGGTGAAGGGAGGGGCCGGGAGACCCAGTACTTC.

V usage is TRBV29-1 and J usage is TRBJ1-5; D might be TRBD1 (6 bases). Germline-derived CDR1 and CDR2 are SQVTM and ANQGSEA. Deletions cut 4 bases from V and 9 bases from J, with 19 bases between. This CDR3 region has 14 residues. CDR3 nucleotide sequence: TGCAGCGTTGGGAGTCTGCAGGGGAAGGGGCCCCAGCATTTT. This gives the protein CSVGSLQGKGPQHF.